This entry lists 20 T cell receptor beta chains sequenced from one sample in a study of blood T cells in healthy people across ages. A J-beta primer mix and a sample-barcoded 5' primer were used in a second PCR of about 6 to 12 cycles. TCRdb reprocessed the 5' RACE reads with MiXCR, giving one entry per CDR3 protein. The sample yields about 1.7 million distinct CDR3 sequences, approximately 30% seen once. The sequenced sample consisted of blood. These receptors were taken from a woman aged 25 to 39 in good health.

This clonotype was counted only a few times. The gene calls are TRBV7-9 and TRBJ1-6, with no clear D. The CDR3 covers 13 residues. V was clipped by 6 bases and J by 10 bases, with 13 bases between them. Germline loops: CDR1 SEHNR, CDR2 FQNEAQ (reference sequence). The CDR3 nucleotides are TGTGCCAGCAGTTACAGCGACTCCTCACCCCTCCACTTT. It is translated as CASSYSDSSPLHF. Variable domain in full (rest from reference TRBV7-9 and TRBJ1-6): DTGVSQNPRHKITKRGQNVTFRCDPISEHNRLYWYRQTLGQGPEFLTYFQNEAQLEKSRLLSDRFSAERPKGSFSTLEIQRTEQGDSAMYLCASSYSDSSPLHFGNGTRLTVT.

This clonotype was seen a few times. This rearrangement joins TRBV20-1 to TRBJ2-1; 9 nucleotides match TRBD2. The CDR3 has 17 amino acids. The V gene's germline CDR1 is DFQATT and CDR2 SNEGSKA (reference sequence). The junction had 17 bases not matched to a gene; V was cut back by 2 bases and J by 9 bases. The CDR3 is CSARLSPLGGGAAEQFF. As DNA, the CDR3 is TGCAGTGCTAGATTGAGCCCCCTTGGCGGGGGGGCTGCTGAGCAGTTCTTC.

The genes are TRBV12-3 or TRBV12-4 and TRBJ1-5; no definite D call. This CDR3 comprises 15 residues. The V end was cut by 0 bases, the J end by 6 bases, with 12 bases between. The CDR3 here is CASSLAQGIGQPQHF. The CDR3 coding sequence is TGTGCCAGCAGTTTAGCGCAAGGGATCGGTCAGCCCCAGCATTTT.

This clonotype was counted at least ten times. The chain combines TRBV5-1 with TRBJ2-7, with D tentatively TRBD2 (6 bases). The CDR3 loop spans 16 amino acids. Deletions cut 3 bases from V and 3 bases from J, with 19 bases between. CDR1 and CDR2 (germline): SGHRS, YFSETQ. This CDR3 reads CASSSGVGAVSYEQYF. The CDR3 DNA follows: TGCGCCAGCAGCTCGGGAGTTGGGGCAGTAAGCTACGAGCAGTACTTC.

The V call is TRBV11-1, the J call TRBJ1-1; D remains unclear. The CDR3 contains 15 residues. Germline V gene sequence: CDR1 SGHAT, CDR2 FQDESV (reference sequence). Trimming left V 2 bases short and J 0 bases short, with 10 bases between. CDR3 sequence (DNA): TGTGCCAGCAGCTTAAAGGGTTGGGTGAACACTGAAGCTTTCTTT. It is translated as CASSLKGWVNTEAFF. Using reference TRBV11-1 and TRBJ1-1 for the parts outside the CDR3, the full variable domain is EAEVAQSPRYKITEKSQAVAFWCDPISGHATLYWYRQILGQGPELLVQFQDESVVDDSQLPKDRFSAERLKGVDSTLKIQPAELGDSAMYLCASSLKGWVNTEAFFGQGTRLTVV.

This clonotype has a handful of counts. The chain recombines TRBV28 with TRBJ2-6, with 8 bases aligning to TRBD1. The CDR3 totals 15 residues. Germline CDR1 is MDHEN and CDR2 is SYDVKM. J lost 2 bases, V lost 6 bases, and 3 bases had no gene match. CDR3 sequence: CASRQDRAGANVLTF. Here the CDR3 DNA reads TGTGCCAGCAGACAGGACAGGGCTGGGGCCAACGTCCTGACTTTC.

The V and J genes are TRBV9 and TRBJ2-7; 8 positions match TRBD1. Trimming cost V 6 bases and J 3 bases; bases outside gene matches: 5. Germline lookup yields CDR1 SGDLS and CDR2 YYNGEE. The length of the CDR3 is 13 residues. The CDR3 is CASNSGTGYEQYF. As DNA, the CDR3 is TGTGCCAGCAATTCCGGGACAGGCTACGAGCAGTACTTC.

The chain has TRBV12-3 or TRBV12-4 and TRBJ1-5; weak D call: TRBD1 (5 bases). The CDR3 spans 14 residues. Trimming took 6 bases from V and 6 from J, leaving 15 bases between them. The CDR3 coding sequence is TGTGCCAGCAGCCCAATCGGGCAGGGTCAGCCCCAGCATTTT. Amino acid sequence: CASSPIGQGQPQHF.

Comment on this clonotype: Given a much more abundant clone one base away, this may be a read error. The CDR3 DNA sequence: TGTGCCAGCAGCCCGTGGTCAACACCAGGCGAGCAGTACTTC. The encoded protein is CASSPWSTPGEQYF. V is TRBV7-3 and J is TRBJ2-5; D gene uncertain. Gene TRBJ2-7 matches the end of the DNA better, so the J call may be wrong. There are 14 residues in the CDR3. Germline lookup yields CDR1 SGHTA and CDR2 FQGTGA.

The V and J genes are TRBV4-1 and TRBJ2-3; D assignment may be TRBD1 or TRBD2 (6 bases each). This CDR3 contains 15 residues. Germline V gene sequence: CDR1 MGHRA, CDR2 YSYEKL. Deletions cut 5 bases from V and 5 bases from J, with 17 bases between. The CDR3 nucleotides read TGCGCCAGCAGCGATTTGAGGGGGGTAGGAGATACGCAGTATTTT. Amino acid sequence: CASSDLRGVGDTQYF.

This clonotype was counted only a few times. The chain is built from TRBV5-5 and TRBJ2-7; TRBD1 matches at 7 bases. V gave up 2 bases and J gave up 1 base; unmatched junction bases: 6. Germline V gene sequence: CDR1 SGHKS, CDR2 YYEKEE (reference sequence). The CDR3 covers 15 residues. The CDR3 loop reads CASSFLLTGSYEQYF. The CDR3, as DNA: TGTGCCAGCAGCTTCCTGCTGACAGGGTCCTACGAGCAGTACTTC.

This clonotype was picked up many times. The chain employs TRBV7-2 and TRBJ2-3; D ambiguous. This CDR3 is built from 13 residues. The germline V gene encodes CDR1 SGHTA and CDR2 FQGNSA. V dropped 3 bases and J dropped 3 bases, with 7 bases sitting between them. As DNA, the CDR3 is TGTGCCAGCAGCTTTATGGGGACAGATACGCAGTATTTT. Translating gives CASSFMGTDTQYF. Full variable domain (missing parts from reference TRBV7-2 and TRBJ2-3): GAGVSQSPSNKVTEKGKDVELRCDPISGHTALYWYRQSLGQGLEFLIYFQGNSAPDKSGLPSDRFSAERTGGSVSTLTIQRTQQEDSAVYLCASSFMGTDTQYFGPGTRLTVL.

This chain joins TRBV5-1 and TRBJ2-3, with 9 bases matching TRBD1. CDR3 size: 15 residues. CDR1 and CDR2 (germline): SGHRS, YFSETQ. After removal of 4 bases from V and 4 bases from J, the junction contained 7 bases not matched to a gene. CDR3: CASSGGTGPSDTQYF. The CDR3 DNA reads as TGCGCCAGCAGCGGCGGGACAGGGCCATCAGATACGCAGTATTTT.

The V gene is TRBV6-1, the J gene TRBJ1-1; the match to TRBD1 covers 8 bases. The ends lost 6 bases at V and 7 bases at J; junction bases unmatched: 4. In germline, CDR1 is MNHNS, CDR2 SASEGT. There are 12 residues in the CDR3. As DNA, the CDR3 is TGTGCCAGCAGCGGGACAGGCTTTGAAGCTTTCTTT. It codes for CASSGTGFEAFF.

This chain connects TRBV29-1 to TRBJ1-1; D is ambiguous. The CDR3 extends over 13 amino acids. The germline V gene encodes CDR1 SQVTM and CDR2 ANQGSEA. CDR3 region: CAFSLLTATEAFF. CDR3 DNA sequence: TGCGCCTTTAGCCTACTAACGGCCACTGAAGCTTTCTTT.

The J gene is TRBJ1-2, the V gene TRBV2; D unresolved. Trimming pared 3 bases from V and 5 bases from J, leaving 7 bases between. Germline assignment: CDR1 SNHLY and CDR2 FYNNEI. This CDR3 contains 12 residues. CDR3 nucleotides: TGTGCCAGCAGTGAGTTCGTTTATGGCTACACCTTC. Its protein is CASSEFVYGYTF.

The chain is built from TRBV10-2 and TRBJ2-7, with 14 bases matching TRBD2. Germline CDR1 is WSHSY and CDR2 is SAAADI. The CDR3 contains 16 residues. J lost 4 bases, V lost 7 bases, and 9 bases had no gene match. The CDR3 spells CASKRLAGGVIYEQYF. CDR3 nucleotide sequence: TGCGCCAGCAAGAGACTAGCGGGAGGGGTTATTTACGAGCAGTACTTC.

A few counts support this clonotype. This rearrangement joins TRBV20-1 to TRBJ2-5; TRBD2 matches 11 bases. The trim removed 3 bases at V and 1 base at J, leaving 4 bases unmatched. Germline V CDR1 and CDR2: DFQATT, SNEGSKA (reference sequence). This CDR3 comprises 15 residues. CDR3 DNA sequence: TGCAGTGCTAGTCGACTAGCGGGGCTCCAAGAGACCCAGTACTTC. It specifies CSASRLAGLQETQYF.

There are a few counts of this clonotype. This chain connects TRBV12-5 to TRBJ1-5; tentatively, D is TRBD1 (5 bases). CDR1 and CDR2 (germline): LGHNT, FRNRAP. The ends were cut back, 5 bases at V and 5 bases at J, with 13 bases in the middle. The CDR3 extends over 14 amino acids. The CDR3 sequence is CASGRALGHQPQHF. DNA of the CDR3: TGTGCTAGTGGTCGCGCCTTGGGGCATCAGCCCCAGCATTTT. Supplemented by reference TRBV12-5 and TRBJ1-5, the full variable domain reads DARVTQTPRHKVTEMGQEVTMRCQPILGHNTVFWYRQTMMQGLELLAYFRNRAPLDDSGMPKDRFSAEMPDATLATLKIQPSEPRDSAVYFCASGRALGHQPQHFGDGTRLSIL.

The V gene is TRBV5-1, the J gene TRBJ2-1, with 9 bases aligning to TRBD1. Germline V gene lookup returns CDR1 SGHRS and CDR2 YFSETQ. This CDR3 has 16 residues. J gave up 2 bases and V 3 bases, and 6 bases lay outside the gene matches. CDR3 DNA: TGCGCCAGCAGCTCACAACAGGGGGCGCCCTACAATGAGCAGTTCTTC. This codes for CASSSQQGAPYNEQFF. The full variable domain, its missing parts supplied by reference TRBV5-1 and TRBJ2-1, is KAGVTQTPRYLIKTRGQQVTLSCSPISGHRSVSWYQQTPGQGLQFLFEYFSETQRNKGNFPGRFSGRQFSNSRSEMNVSTLELGDSALYLCASSSQQGAPYNEQFFGPGTRLTVL.